The sequence of this T cell receptor (beta chain) was determined in a study of shared T cell receptors in the human thymus (dated by TCRdb to the early 2020s). In terms of the full investigation: The study examined how self-reactive, shared T-cell receptor alpha chains are generated in the human thymus.

The CDR3 spans 13 residues, from the cysteine through the phenylalanine. The entry retains the CDR3 DNA only, 39 bases that are in frame from base 1. The germline V and J ends show losses of 0 bases and 11 bases respectively, and no gene match explains 4 bases of the junction. CDR1 and CDR2 (MNHEY, SVGAGI) derive from the germline V gene. Receptors were amplified or captured by the immunoSEQ multiplex PCR assay. Sourced from immuneACCESS, this table was stored by TCRdb with only in-frame sequences that have V and J called. A share of the clones is absent; for the studies checked, an unresolved V gene accounts for under half, and the remainder has no known explanation. For this sample the table gives about 540,000 clones, of which about 80% were detected only once. The top ten clonotypes cover more than 0.01% of the sample. This clone is a singleton in its sample. Its antigen remains unidentified. No quality values exist for individual bases; no much larger clone is one base distant.

This sample was shared with a second study, whose subject was human thymus T cells. That second report states: Donors were immunologically healthy infants undergoing open corrective cardiac surgery for congenital heart defects in Finland. Thymus tissue was obtained as surgical resects removed during corrective cardiac surgery. Usage of V and J gene segments appeared to be biased in both the thymic and the peripheral blood repertoires. The related research found that thymic TCR repertoires overlapped highly between unrelated individuals. The study characterized TCR alpha and beta repertoires from fewer than 10 infant thymus samples and a few related peripheral blood samples. Donor ages ranged from about 6 to 244 days, and the cohort comprised about six male and a couple of female infants. Thymocytes were mechanically released from the tissue and were stored as pellets of roughly 9.5-34 million cells at -70 degrees C. A QIAsymphony instrument was used to extract genomic DNA from the frozen cell pellets. TCRB and TCRAD loci were amplified from a standardized quantity of quality-controlled genomic DNA using the immunoSEQ multiplex PCR assay. The amplicons covered the V(D)J region and were long enough to include the CDR3 and to identify the V and J genes. Through the commercial immunoSEQ service, the amplicons were sequenced on an Illumina platform. Primer bias and sequencing errors were corrected as previously described, and TCRAD and TCRB were defined on the basis of the IMGT database. The repertoires were analysed using immunoSEQ Analyzer 3.0 and VDJTools for basic statistics, V/J segment usage, diversity estimates, rarefaction and pairwise overlap. Diversity was estimated with Chao1, ChaoE, Efron-Thisted, Shannon and inverse Simpson indices, and also on datasets down-sampled to the smallest sample. For repertoire overlap, CDR3 nucleotide sequence, V gene and J gene had to match strictly, and clustering was done by Jaccard-based multidimensional scaling. On average, thymus samples gave 650,000 to 1,000,000 unique TCRB clonotypes, whereas blood samples gave roughly 80,000.

The TCR was taken from a boy in the first two years of life with a congenital heart defect. Donor details come from another sample of the same person, matched by shared clones. Sequenced: thymocytes. The rearranged segments are TRBV6-5 and TRBJ2-1; TRBD2 aligns with 7 central bases. CDR3 reads: CASSYSTREQQFF. The DNA sequence is given as TGTGCCAGCAGTTACTCCACGCGGGAGCAGCAGTTCTTC.